This entry lists 24 T cell receptor beta chains sequenced from one sample in a study of shared clonotypes between healthy human individuals. TCRdb's copy holds only in-frame clones and misses some; the assay was immunoSEQ multiplex PCR. The sample contains some 2,500,000 clones, 85% to 95% of which appear only once. Sequenced: naive CD4+ T cells from PBMCs. Subset in this sample: CD45RA+ positively selected. Receptors were obtained from a man aged 18 to 30 in good health. Some clones in this sample may be carry-over from other donors' samples.

As concerns this clone: Other DNA variants within this sample encode the same CDR3. The chain carries TRBV5-1 and TRBJ2-2; 8 bases are shared with TRBD1. The CDR3 consists of 15 residues. Germline V gives CDR1 SGHRS, CDR2 YFSETQ. V was clipped by 2 bases and J by 5 bases; unmatched bases: 5. In DNA form, the CDR3 reads TGCGCCAGCAGCTTCGGGACAGGAGGGACCGGGGAGCTGTTTTTT. Its translation: CASSFGTGGTGELFF.

This chain uses TRBV29-1 with TRBJ1-4, with a weak D call TRBD1 (6 bases). CDR3 length: 13 amino acids. Trimming left V 8 bases short and J 6 bases short, with 16 bases between. Germline V gene lookup returns CDR1 SQVTM and CDR2 ANQGSEA. The CDR3: CSSQDRNDEKLFF. CDR3 bases: TGCAGCTCACAAGACAGGAACGATGAAAAACTGTTTTTT.

The chain links TRBV5-1 to TRBJ2-1; 7 nucleotides line up with TRBD2. The germline gives CDR1 SGHRS, CDR2 YFSETQ. Losses at the gene ends were 3 bases for V and 2 bases for J; bases not matched to a gene: 8. CDR3 size: 16 residues. CDR3 in DNA: TGCGCCAGCAGCTCCTTTTGGGGGAGGGCCTACAATGAGCAGTTCTTC. Translated, it gives CASSSFWGRAYNEQFF.

As for this clone: Other DNA sequences within the sample encode an identical CDR3. As DNA, the CDR3 is TGCGCCAGCAGCCTCCTAGTGACAGACTATGGCTACACCTTC. Protein sequence: CASSLLVTDYGYTF. The rearrangement links TRBV5-1 to TRBJ1-2, with D maybe TRBD1 (5 bases). The CDR3 sequence is 14 residues long. Trimming took off 4 bases at V and 3 bases at J, with 13 bases between the two ends. Germline loops: CDR1 SGHRS, CDR2 YFSETQ.

The chain joins TRBV6-1 to TRBJ1-2; D might be TRBD1 (6 bases). Germline values: CDR1 MNHNS, CDR2 SASEGT. Trimming shortened V by 7 bases and J by 0 bases, and 12 bases separated the two germline ends. This CDR3 is built from 14 residues. The CDR3 protein is CASIPGTTNYGYTF. The CDR3 DNA reads as TGTGCCAGCATTCCAGGGACAACTAACTATGGCTACACCTTC.

The chain joins TRBV6-1 to TRBJ1-4; D gene uncertain. Germline CDR1 reads MNHNS; CDR2 reads SASEGT. V was clipped by 7 bases and J by 7 bases, with 16 bases between them. The CDR3 covers 14 residues. Here the CDR3 reads CASNVARSSEKLFF. DNA of the CDR3: TGTGCCAGCAACGTGGCCCGGTCGAGTGAAAAACTGTTTTTT.

V is TRBV5-1 and J is TRBJ2-1; TRBD2 matches 11 bases. The CDR3 is made up of 17 amino acids. Germline CDR1 reads SGHRS; CDR2 reads YFSETQ. Unmatched junction bases numbered 10, after V lost 1 base and J lost 7 bases. CDR3 sequence: CASSLPIQLAGVNEQFF. Written as DNA, the CDR3 is TGCGCCAGCAGCTTGCCCATACAACTAGCGGGAGTAAATGAGCAGTTCTTC.

This chain connects TRBV4-1 to TRBJ1-6; D is perhaps TRBD1 (5 bases). There are 17 residues in the CDR3. With 0 bases removed from V and 7 bases from J, the gap between germline ends came to 16 bases. Germline V lookup: CDR1 MGHRA, CDR2 YSYEKL. The CDR3 loop is CASSQERRRGTNSPLHF. CDR3 sequence (DNA): TGCGCCAGCAGCCAAGAACGGAGACGGGGGACGAATTCACCCCTCCACTTT.

V gene TRBV19 combines with J gene TRBJ2-1; 11 bases are a match to TRBD2. Losses at the gene ends were 3 bases for V and 6 bases for J; bases not matched to a gene: 7. The length of the CDR3 is 16 residues. Germline CDR1 and CDR2: LNHDA and SQIVND (reference sequence). The CDR3 region is CASSIMAGLAVNEQFF. CDR3 nucleotides: TGTGCCAGTAGTATTATGGCGGGACTAGCGGTCAATGAGCAGTTCTTC.

The J gene is TRBJ2-3, the V gene TRBV28; TRBD2 matches at 12 bases. Germline-derived CDR1 and CDR2 are MDHEN and SYDVKM. This CDR3 is 14 amino acids long. J lost 3 bases, V lost 8 bases, and 3 bases had no gene match. For the CDR3, the DNA is TGTGCCAGCGGCGGACTAGCGGGAACAGATACGCAGTATTTT. Its protein product is CASGGLAGTDTQYF.

The chain has TRBV4-1 and TRBJ1-5, with D perhaps TRBD1 (5 bases). Germline V CDR1 and CDR2: MGHRA, YSYEKL. The CDR3 contains 15 residues. Trimming pared 0 bases from V and 7 bases from J, leaving 13 bases between. DNA of the CDR3: TGCGCCAGCAGCCAAGATCCGACAGCCCAACAGCCCCAGCATTTT. It translates to CASSQDPTAQQPQHF.

The V gene is TRBV4-3, the J gene TRBJ1-1; D remains unclear. There are 14 residues in the CDR3. The germline V gene has CDR1 LGHNA and CDR2 YSLEER. Deletions cut 1 base from V and 4 bases from J, with 10 bases between. The CDR3 region is CASSQVLVLTEAFF. Written as DNA, the CDR3 is TGCGCCAGCAGCCAAGTTTTAGTCCTCACTGAAGCTTTCTTT.

Only one count was recorded for this clone. This sequence joins TRBV5-1 and TRBJ2-2, with 10 bases fitting TRBD1. Germline trimming cut 5 bases from V and 7 bases from J; bases unmatched to any gene: 5. This CDR3 spans 14 amino acids. Germline V gene sequence: CDR1 SGHRS, CDR2 YFSETQ. For the CDR3, the DNA is TGCGCCAGCAGTGTCGGGACAGGGGTCGGGGAGCTGTTTTTT. Translating gives CASSVGTGVGELFF.

The J gene is TRBJ2-3, the V gene TRBV6-1; 7 nucleotides match TRBD1. The CDR3 loop spans 15 amino acids. V lost 7 bases and J lost 0; bases outside the gene matches: 7. CDR1 is MNHNS, CDR2 SASEGT, per germline. CDR3 bases: TGTGCCAGCAAGACGACAGGGTTTAGCACAGATACGCAGTATTTT. It specifies CASKTTGFSTDTQYF.

The chain combines TRBV5-4 with TRBJ1-4, with 10 bases that match TRBD1. Losses at the gene ends were 0 bases for V and 6 bases for J; bases not matched to a gene: 5. The CDR3 runs to 16 residues. Germline V lookup: CDR1 SGHNT, CDR2 YYREEE (reference sequence). CDR3 loop: CASSLAPGTGDEKLFF. The DNA of the CDR3 is TGTGCCAGCAGCTTGGCCCCCGGGACAGGGGATGAAAAACTGTTTTTT. Full variable domain (outside the CDR3, taken from reference TRBV5-4 and TRBJ1-4): ETGVTQSPTHLIKTRGQQVTLRCSSQSGHNTVSWYQQALGQGPQFIFQYYREEENGRGNFPPRFSGLQFPNYSSELNVNALELDDSALYLCASSLAPGTGDEKLFFGSGTQLSVL.

This chain joins TRBV9 and TRBJ2-5; possibly TRBD1 or TRBD2 for D (5 bases each). This CDR3 has 14 amino acids. Trimming cost V 0 bases and J 9 bases, with 15 bases left between them. CDR1 is SGDLS, CDR2 YYNGEE, per germline. The CDR3 DNA follows: TGTGCCAGCAGCGTAGGGGGACGGCAACAGGCCCAGTACTTC. Translated: CASSVGGRQQAQYF.

Comments on this clone: Other DNA sequences within the sample encode an identical CDR3. The chain couples TRBV28 to TRBJ2-7; D possibly corresponds to TRBD2 (6 bases). Germline V gene lookup returns CDR1 MDHEN and CDR2 SYDVKM. The CDR3 length is 12 residues. V lost 1 base and J 6 bases, leaving 7 bases between the germline ends. Written as DNA, the CDR3 is TGTGCCAGCAGTTTATTCGGGGGCGAGCAGTACTTC. This encodes CASSLFGGEQYF.

This rearrangement joins TRBV2 to TRBJ1-1; 7 bases are a match to TRBD1. The CDR3 consists of 14 residues. V lost 7 bases, J lost 2 bases, and 7 bases stayed unmatched. Per germline, CDR1 SNHLY and CDR2 FYNNEI. The DNA for the CDR3 is TGTGCCAGCAACAAGGGGACAGCAAACACTGAAGCTTTCTTT. It yields the protein CASNKGTANTEAFF. The whole variable domain, remainder taken from reference TRBV2 and TRBJ1-1, is EPEVTQTPSHQVTQMGQEVILRCVPISNHLYFYWYRQILGQKVEFLVSFYNNEISEKSEIFDDQFSVERPDGSNFTLKIRSTKLEDSAMYFCASNKGTANTEAFFGQGTRLTVV.

This clone was found once. The gene calls are TRBV28 and TRBJ1-3; perhaps TRBD1 as D (6 bases). This CDR3 spans 13 amino acids. V was shortened by 9 bases and J by 8 bases, with 17 bases between the two germline ends. The germline V gene has CDR1 MDHEN and CDR2 SYDVKM. As DNA, the CDR3 is TGTGCCAGTGCACGGGGGCCCCGGGACACCATATATTTT. This encodes CASARGPRDTIYF.

This clone occurred once. The J gene is TRBJ1-6, the V gene TRBV5-6, with D perhaps TRBD1 (6 bases). This CDR3 comprises 17 residues. Germline CDR1 is SGHDT and CDR2 is YYEEEE. V was shortened by 3 bases and J by 1 base, with 14 bases between the two germline ends. The CDR3 DNA reads TGTGCCAGCAGCTGGGCTGCAGGGGATTCCTATAATTCACCCCTCCACTTT. It is translated as CASSWAAGDSYNSPLHF.

This clone occurred once. The J gene is TRBJ2-6, the V gene TRBV5-4; TRBD2 is a possible D gene (5 bases). V was trimmed by 6 bases and J by 0 bases, leaving 19 bases between them. Germline loops: CDR1 SGHNT, CDR2 YYREEE (reference sequence). This CDR3 region has 18 residues. CDR3 nucleotides: TGTGCCAGCACCCTTGGGAGCGGACTGTACTCTGGGGCCAACGTCCTGACTTTC. It codes for CASTLGSGLYSGANVLTF.

The chain is built from TRBV29-1 and TRBJ2-3, with a weak D call TRBD1 (6 bases). The germline CDR1 and CDR2 sequences are SQVTM and ANQGSEA. The length of the CDR3 is 13 residues. Trimming removed 7 bases from V and 6 bases from J, with 17 bases in between. CDR3 DNA: TGCAGCGAGACAGGTCCCACCTGGGATACGCAGTATTTT. Translation gives CSETGPTWDTQYF.

This chain links TRBV5-5 with TRBJ2-4; D is unresolved. V was pared by 7 bases and J by 8 bases, with 16 bases between. The V gene's germline CDR1 is SGHKS and CDR2 YYEKEE (reference sequence). The CDR3 extends over 13 amino acids. CDR3 in DNA: TGTGCCAGCCGCATAATTGGGTCGGACATTCAGTACTTC. Its translation: CASRIIGSDIQYF.

The rearrangement links TRBV21-1 to TRBJ1-5. TRBV21-1 is marked as a pseudogene. This CDR3 comprises 23 residues. CDR3 sequence reads: CASSKVSSSEGGRTLYSNQPQHF. The DNA for the CDR3 is TGTGCCAGCAGCAAAGTGTCTTCTTCTGAGGGGGGCCGAACCTTATATAGCAATCAGCCCCAGCATTTT.